These 20 T cell receptor beta chains were sequenced from one sample in a study of human T cells and chemical hapten exposure. The time point denotes: patch test 1, 2 weeks after DPC sensitization. Indicated treatment: therapeutic diphenylcyclopropenone sensitization with weekly scalp DPC. TCRdb re-derived calls from the RACE reads in MiXCR, one entry per CDR3 protein. This table has about 340,000 distinct CDR3 sequences, about 7% appearing once. The starting material was whole blood, obtained in connection with sensitization to the hapten diphenylcyclopropenone (DPC). Receptors were obtained from a young woman with alopecia areata. Some clones in this sample may be carry-over from other donors' samples.

The chain combines TRBV6-6 with TRBJ1-1; D unclear. Trimming stripped 5 bases from V and 0 bases from J, with 7 bases between. Germline loops: CDR1 MNHNY, CDR2 SVGAGI (reference sequence). CDR3 length equals 13 residues. The CDR3 nucleotides are TGTGCCAGCAGTCCGCAGATGAACACTGAAGCTTTCTTT. It translates to CASSPQMNTEAFF.

The chain links TRBV11-2 to TRBJ2-2, with 8 bases aligning to TRBD2. Germline lookup yields CDR1 SGHAT and CDR2 FQNNGV. This CDR3 has 18 amino acids. J lost 5 bases, V lost 2 bases, and 13 bases had no gene match. CDR3 protein: CASSLRGGLASRTGELFF. In nucleotides, the CDR3 is TGTGCCAGCAGCTTAAGGGGCGGACTAGCTTCTAGGACCGGGGAGCTGTTTTTT.

This clonotype has a handful of counts. This chain connects TRBV7-9 to TRBJ1-5; TRBD1 matches 8 bases. The germline V gene has CDR1 SEHNR and CDR2 FQNEAQ (reference sequence). The V gene end was trimmed by 5 bases and the J gene end by 5 bases; junction bases not matched to a gene: 8. The CDR3 contains 15 residues. The CDR3, as DNA: TGTGCCAGCAGCCTTGGGACAGGCGTCCATCAGCCCCAGCATTTT. It encodes CASSLGTGVHQPQHF. Complete variable domain (other parts from reference TRBV7-9 and TRBJ1-5): DTGVSQNPRHKITKRGQNVTFRCDPISEHNRLYWYRQTLGQGPEFLTYFQNEAQLEKSRLLSDRFSAERPKGSFSTLEIQRTEQGDSAMYLCASSLGTGVHQPQHFGDGTRLSIL.

V gene TRBV7-3 combines with J gene TRBJ2-1; 11 bases match TRBD2. Trimming took 5 bases from V and 4 from J; bases not matched to a gene: 13. The germline CDR1 and CDR2 sequences are SGHTA and FQGTGA. This CDR3 region has 18 residues. CDR3 protein: CASSRNSVAGGPYNEQFF. CDR3 in DNA: TGTGCCAGCAGCCGAAATAGCGTAGCGGGGGGGCCGTACAATGAGCAGTTCTTC.

At least ten counts were recorded for this clonotype. The V call is TRBV4-3, the J call TRBJ2-3, with D uncertain. Trimming took off 0 bases at V and 9 bases at J, with 10 bases between the two ends. The germline gives CDR1 LGHNA, CDR2 YSLEER. CDR3 size: 13 residues. The CDR3 nucleotides are TGCGCCAGCAGCCAAGAGGTCCAAGTGACGCAGTATTTT. It specifies CASSQEVQVTQYF.

This chain joins TRBV5-1 and TRBJ1-1, with D possibly matching TRBD1 (5 bases). Germline CDR1 is SGHRS and CDR2 is YFSETQ. The CDR3 spans 14 residues. Trimming took 4 bases from V and 2 from J, leaving 12 bases between them. The CDR3 loop reads CASSPDISNTEAFF. The CDR3 DNA follows: TGCGCCAGCAGCCCGGACATTTCTAACACTGAAGCTTTCTTT.

This clonotype was counted only a few times. The V and J genes are TRBV6-6 and TRBJ2-5, with D unresolved. The V gene's germline CDR1 is MNHNY and CDR2 SVGAGI (reference sequence). V gave up 7 bases and J gave up 0 bases, with 3 bases separating them. The CDR3 is 11 amino acids. This chain's CDR3 is CASTNQETQYF. The CDR3 region has the DNA TGTGCCAGCACCAACCAAGAGACCCAGTACTTC.

This clonotype was counted between two and nine times. CDR3 DNA: TGTGCCAGCAGTTTTTCGGGGTCCGGTACCGAAGTCGAGCAGTACTTC. Translating gives CASSFSGSGTEVEQYF. The V call is TRBV28, the J call TRBJ2-7; D might be TRBD2 (5 bases). The CDR3 length is 16 residues. From germline, CDR1 is MDHEN and CDR2 SYDVKM. The V gene lost 3 bases and the J gene lost 6 bases, with 21 bases spanning the gap.

This clonotype appeared a few times. The chain has TRBV29-1 and TRBJ2-5; perhaps TRBD1 as D (6 bases). V was trimmed by 1 base and J by 2 bases, leaving 17 bases between them. Per germline, CDR1 SQVTM and CDR2 ANQGSEA. CDR3 length equals 16 residues. The CDR3 protein is CSVEGNQGIDQETQYF. In DNA form, the CDR3 reads TGCAGCGTTGAAGGCAACCAGGGGATAGATCAAGAGACCCAGTACTTC.

This clonotype appeared a few times. This rearrangement joins TRBV3-1 to TRBJ1-6; D remains ambiguous. The CDR3 totals 13 residues. Germline V gene data show CDR1 as LGHDT and CDR2 as YNNKEL (reference sequence). V gave up 0 bases and J gave up 9 bases, with 6 bases separating them. The CDR3 DNA is TGTGCCAGCAGCCAAGAGCAGACTTCACCCCTCCACTTT. Protein: CASSQEQTSPLHF.

This rearrangement joins TRBV10-3 to TRBJ2-3; 14 bases fit TRBD2. Looked up from germline, CDR1 is ENHRY and CDR2 is SYGVKD. Unmatched junction bases numbered 10, after V lost 4 bases and J lost 4 bases. The CDR3 has 18 amino acids. Here the CDR3 reads CAISGRLAGGPGSDTQYF. In nucleotides, the CDR3 is TGTGCCATCAGTGGCCGACTAGCGGGGGGGCCAGGGTCAGATACGCAGTATTTT.

Note on this clonotype: One end of the junction fails to match germline, which may point to a read error. This chain links TRBV12-3 or TRBV12-4 with TRBJ2-7; D is tentatively TRBD1 or TRBD2 (5 bases each). CDR3 length: 13 amino acids. CDR3 coding DNA: TGTGCCAGCAGTTTAGCTCGGGACGCACATCCCCACTTC. Protein: CASSLARDAHPHF.

This clonotype occurred a few times. The chain links TRBV18 to TRBJ1-1; the D gene is possibly TRBD1 (5 bases). CDR3 length: 16 amino acids. CDR1 is KGHSH and CDR2 is LQKENI in the germline V gene. Trimming removed 3 bases from V and 4 bases from J, with 18 bases in between. The CDR3 coding sequence is TGTGCCAGCTCACCGGGGGAGCTGGGGCAGGGCACTGAAGCTTTCTTT. This codes for CASSPGELGQGTEAFF.

The chain carries TRBV12-3 or TRBV12-4 and TRBJ1-6, with 7 bases matching TRBD1. The CDR3 runs 13 residues. V trimming: 5 bases; J trimming: 11 bases; junction bases outside the gene matches: 6. CDR3: CASSRQGTAPLHF. The DNA for the CDR3 is TGTGCCAGCAGTAGACAGGGCACGGCACCCCTCCACTTT.

This clonotype has ten or more counts. J is TRBJ2-3 and V is TRBV5-1; perhaps D is TRBD1 or TRBD2 (5 bases each). This CDR3 comprises 16 residues. V was pared by 4 bases and J by 2 bases, with 17 bases between. CDR1 and CDR2 from the germline V gene are SGHRS and YFSETQ. CDR3 coding DNA: TGCGCCAGCAGCAAGGGACCCACTGCGAACACAGATACGCAGTATTTT. Translation: CASSKGPTANTDTQYF.

This clonotype was observed a handful of times. The chain carries TRBV2 and TRBJ1-5; possible D gene TRBD1, 5 bases. V gave up 8 bases and J gave up 3 bases, with 11 bases separating them. Per the germline V gene, CDR1 is SNHLY and CDR2 is FYNNEI. This CDR3 contains 13 residues. The CDR3 reads CASRRQYNQPQHF. In nucleotides, the CDR3 is TGTGCCAGCCGTAGACAGTACAATCAGCCCCAGCATTTT.

The chain employs TRBV9 and TRBJ2-7, with TRBD2 matching 13 bases. The CDR3 consists of 16 residues. V trimming: 3 bases; J trimming: 2 bases; junction bases outside the gene matches: 5. Germline CDR1 and CDR2: SGDLS and YYNGEE. The CDR3 sequence is CASSGGLAGAPYEQYF. The CDR3 nucleotides are TGTGCCAGCAGCGGAGGACTAGCGGGGGCACCCTACGAGCAGTACTTC. Full variable domain (remainder filled in from reference TRBV9 and TRBJ2-7): DSGVTQTPKHLITATGQRVTLRCSPRSGDLSVYWYQQSLDQGLQFLIQYYNGEERAKGNILERFSAQQFPDLHSELNLSSLELGDSALYFCASSGGLAGAPYEQYFGPGTRLTVT.

This clonotype has just a few counts. The CDR3 nucleotides read TGCGCCAGCAGCTGGATTAGCAATACCTACGAGCAGTACTTC. It codes for CASSWISNTYEQYF. V is TRBV5-1 and J is TRBJ2-7; no definite D call. The V gene lost 3 bases and the J gene lost 2 bases, with 12 bases spanning the gap. The V gene's germline CDR1 is SGHRS and CDR2 YFSETQ. CDR3 size: 14 residues.

This clonotype was detected ten times or more. The chain links TRBV7-9 to TRBJ2-1; 11 positions agree with TRBD2. The CDR3 runs to 17 residues. V dropped 1 base and J dropped 5; count of bases not matched to a gene: 7. CDR1 is SEHNR, CDR2 FQNEAQ, per germline (reference sequence). CDR3 nucleotide sequence: TGTGCCAGCAGCTTAGACGGTAGCGGGGGGGCCGACAATGAGCAGTTCTTC. Translated: CASSLDGSGGADNEQFF. The variable domain in full, completed from reference TRBV7-9 and TRBJ2-1, reads DTGVSQNPRHKITKRGQNVTFRCDPISEHNRLYWYRQTLGQGPEFLTYFQNEAQLEKSRLLSDRFSAERPKGSFSTLEIQRTEQGDSAMYLCASSLDGSGGADNEQFFGPGTRLTVL.

The chain is built from TRBV20-1 and TRBJ1-1; maybe TRBD1 (6 bases). Trimming left V 2 bases short and J 4 bases short, with 11 bases between. Germline values: CDR1 DFQATT, CDR2 SNEGSKA (reference sequence). This CDR3 has 13 amino acids. The CDR3 DNA is TGCAGTGCTAGACAAGGAGGGGGCACTGAAGCTTTCTTT. Its translation: CSARQGGGTEAFF.